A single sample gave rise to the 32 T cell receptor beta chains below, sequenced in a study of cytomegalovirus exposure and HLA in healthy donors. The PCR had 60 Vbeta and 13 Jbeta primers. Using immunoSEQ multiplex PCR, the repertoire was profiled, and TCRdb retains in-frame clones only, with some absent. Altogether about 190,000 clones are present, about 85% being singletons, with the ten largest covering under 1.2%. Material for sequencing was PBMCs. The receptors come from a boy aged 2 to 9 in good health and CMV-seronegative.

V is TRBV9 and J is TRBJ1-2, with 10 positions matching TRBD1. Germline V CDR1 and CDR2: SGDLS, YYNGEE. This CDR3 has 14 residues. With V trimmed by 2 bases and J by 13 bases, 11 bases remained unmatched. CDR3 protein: CASSVDPGQGMSTF. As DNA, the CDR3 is TGTGCCAGCAGCGTTGACCCGGGACAGGGGATGAGCACCTTC.

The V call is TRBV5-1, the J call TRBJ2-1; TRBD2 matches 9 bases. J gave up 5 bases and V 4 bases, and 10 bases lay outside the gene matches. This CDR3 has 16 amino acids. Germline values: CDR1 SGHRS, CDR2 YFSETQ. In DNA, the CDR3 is TGCGCCAGCAGCCCCCTTACTAGCGGGCGTCACAATGAGCAGTTCTTC. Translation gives CASSPLTSGRHNEQFF.

CDR3 DNA sequence: TGTGCCAGCAGCCAAAACGCGGGTCGCACCGGGGAGCTGTTTTTT. The encoded protein is CASSQNAGRTGELFF. This chain links TRBV14 with TRBJ2-2; TRBD2 is a possible D gene (5 bases). Per the germline V gene, CDR1 is SGHDN and CDR2 is FVKESK. The CDR3 is made up of 15 amino acids. Trimming stripped 2 bases from V and 4 bases from J, with 11 bases between.

The CDR3, as DNA: TGCAGCGCCGCCCACTCAGGTGAAAAACTGTTTTTT. This codes for CSAAHSGEKLFF. The chain has TRBV29-1 and TRBJ1-4; no clear D. V lost 7 bases and J 7 bases, leaving 13 bases between the germline ends. The V gene's germline CDR1 is SQVTM and CDR2 ANQGSEA. The CDR3 totals 12 residues.

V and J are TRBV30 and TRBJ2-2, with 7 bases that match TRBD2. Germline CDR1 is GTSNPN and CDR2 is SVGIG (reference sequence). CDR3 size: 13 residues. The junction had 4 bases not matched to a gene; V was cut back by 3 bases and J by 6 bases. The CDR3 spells CAWSPGGAGELFF. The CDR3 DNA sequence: TGTGCCTGGAGCCCGGGGGGAGCCGGGGAGCTGTTTTTT.

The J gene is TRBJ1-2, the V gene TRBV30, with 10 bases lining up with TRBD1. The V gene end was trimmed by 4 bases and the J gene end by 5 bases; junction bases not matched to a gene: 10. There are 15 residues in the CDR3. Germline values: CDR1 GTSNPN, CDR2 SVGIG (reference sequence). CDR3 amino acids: CAWKTGGSLGYGYTF. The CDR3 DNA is TGTGCCTGGAAGACAGGGGGCTCCCTGGGGTATGGCTACACCTTC.

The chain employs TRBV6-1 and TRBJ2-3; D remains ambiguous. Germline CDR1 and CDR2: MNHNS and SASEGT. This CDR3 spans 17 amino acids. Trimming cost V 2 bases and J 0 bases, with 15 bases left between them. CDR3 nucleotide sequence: TGTGCCAGCAGTGAACCTGTTGAGGCAATGAGCACAGATACGCAGTATTTT. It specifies CASSEPVEAMSTDTQYF.

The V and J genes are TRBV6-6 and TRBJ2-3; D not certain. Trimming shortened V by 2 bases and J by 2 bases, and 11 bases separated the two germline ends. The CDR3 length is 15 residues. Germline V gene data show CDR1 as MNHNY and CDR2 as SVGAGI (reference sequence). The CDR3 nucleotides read TGTGCCAGCAGTTACATGGCTAGTACCACAGATACGCAGTATTTT. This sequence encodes CASSYMASTTDTQYF.

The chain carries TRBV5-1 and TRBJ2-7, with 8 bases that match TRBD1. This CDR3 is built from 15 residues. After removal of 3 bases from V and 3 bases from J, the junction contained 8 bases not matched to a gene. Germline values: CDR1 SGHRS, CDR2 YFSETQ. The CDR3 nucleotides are TGCGCCAGCAGCTCCCAGGGGACAGGAAACTACGAGCAGTACTTC. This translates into CASSSQGTGNYEQYF. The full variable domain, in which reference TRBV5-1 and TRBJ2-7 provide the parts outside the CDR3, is KAGVTQTPRYLIKTRGQQVTLSCSPISGHRSVSWYQQTPGQGLQFLFEYFSETQRNKGNFPGRFSGRQFSNSRSEMNVSTLELGDSALYLCASSSQGTGNYEQYFGPGTRLTVT.

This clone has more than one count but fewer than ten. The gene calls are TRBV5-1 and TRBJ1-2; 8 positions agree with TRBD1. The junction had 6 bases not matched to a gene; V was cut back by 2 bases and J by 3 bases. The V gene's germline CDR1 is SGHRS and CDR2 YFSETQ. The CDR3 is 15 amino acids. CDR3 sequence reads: CASSLTGQEDYGYTF. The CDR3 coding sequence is TGCGCCAGCAGCTTAACGGGACAGGAGGACTATGGCTACACCTTC.

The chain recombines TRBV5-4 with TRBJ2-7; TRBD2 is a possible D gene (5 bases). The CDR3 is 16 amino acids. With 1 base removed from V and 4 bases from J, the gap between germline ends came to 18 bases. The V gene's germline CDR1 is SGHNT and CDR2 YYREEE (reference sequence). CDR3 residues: CASSLSPGSRGYEQYF. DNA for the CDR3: TGTGCCAGCAGCTTGTCCCCGGGGTCTCGGGGTTACGAGCAGTACTTC.

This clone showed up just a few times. CDR3 bases: TGTGCCAGCAGCCGAGGGACAGGGCTCGACGAGCAGTACTTC. Encoded protein: CASSRGTGLDEQYF. The J gene is TRBJ2-7, the V gene TRBV7-9; 9 nucleotides align to TRBD1. The germline CDR1 and CDR2 sequences are SEHNR and FQNEAQ (reference sequence). This CDR3 is built from 14 residues. V was clipped by 5 bases and J by 5 bases; unmatched bases: 7.

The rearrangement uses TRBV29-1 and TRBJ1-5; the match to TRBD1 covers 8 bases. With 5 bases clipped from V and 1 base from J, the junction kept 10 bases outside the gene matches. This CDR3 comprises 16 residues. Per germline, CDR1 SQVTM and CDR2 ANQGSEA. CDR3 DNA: TGCAGCGTTAACCCCAGGGGGCGAAAGAGCAATCAGCCCCAGCATTTT. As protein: CSVNPRGRKSNQPQHF. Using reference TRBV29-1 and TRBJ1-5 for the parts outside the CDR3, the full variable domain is SAVISQKPSRDICQRGTSLTIQCQVDSQVTMMFWYRQQPGQSLTLIATANQGSEATYESGFVIDKFPISRPNLTFSTLTVSNMSPEDSSIYLCSVNPRGRKSNQPQHFGDGTRLSIL.

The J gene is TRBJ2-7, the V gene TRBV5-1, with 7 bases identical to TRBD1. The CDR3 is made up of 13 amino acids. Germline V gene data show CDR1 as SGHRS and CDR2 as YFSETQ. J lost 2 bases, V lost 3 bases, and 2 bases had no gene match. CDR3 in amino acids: CASSSGQTYEQYF. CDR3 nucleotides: TGCGCCAGCAGCTCGGGACAGACCTACGAGCAGTACTTC. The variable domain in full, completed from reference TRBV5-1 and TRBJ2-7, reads KAGVTQTPRYLIKTRGQQVTLSCSPISGHRSVSWYQQTPGQGLQFLFEYFSETQRNKGNFPGRFSGRQFSNSRSEMNVSTLELGDSALYLCASSSGQTYEQYFGPGTRLTVT.

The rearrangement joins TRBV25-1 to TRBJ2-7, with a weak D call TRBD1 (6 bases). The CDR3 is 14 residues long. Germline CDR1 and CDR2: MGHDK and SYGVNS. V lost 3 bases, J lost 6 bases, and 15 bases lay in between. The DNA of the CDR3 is TGTGCCAGCAGTGACCCAGGGGAGTTGGCCGAGCAGTACTTC. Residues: CASSDPGELAEQYF.

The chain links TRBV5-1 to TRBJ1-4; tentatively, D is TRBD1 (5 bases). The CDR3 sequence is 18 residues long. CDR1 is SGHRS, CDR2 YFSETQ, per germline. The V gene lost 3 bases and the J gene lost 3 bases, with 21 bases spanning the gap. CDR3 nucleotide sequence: TGCGCCAGCAGCTCCCGCCCTCAGGTCGGGGGGGCTAATGAAAAACTGTTTTTT. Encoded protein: CASSSRPQVGGANEKLFF. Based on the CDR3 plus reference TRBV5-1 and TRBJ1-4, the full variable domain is KAGVTQTPRYLIKTRGQQVTLSCSPISGHRSVSWYQQTPGQGLQFLFEYFSETQRNKGNFPGRFSGRQFSNSRSEMNVSTLELGDSALYLCASSSRPQVGGANEKLFFGSGTQLSVL.

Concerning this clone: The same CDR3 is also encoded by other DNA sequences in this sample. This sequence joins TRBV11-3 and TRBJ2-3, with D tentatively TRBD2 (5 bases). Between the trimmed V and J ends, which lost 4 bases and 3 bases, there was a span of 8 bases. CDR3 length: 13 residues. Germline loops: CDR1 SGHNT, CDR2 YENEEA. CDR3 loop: CASSSRGTDTQYF. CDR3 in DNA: TGTGCCAGCAGCTCCCGCGGGACAGATACGCAGTATTTT.

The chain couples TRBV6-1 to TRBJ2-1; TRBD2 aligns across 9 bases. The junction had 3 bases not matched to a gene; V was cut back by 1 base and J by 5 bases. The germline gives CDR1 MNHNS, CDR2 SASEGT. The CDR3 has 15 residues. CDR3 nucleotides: TGTGCCAGCAGTGAAGGACTAGCGGTAGACAATGAGCAGTTCTTC. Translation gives CASSEGLAVDNEQFF.

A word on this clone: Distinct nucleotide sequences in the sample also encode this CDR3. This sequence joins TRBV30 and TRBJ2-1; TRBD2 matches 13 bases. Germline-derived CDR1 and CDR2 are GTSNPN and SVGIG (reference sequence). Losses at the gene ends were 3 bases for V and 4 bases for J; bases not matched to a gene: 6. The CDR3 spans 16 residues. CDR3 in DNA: TGTGCCTGGAGATTACCGGGACTAGCGGGATACAATGAGCAGTTCTTC. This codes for CAWRLPGLAGYNEQFF.

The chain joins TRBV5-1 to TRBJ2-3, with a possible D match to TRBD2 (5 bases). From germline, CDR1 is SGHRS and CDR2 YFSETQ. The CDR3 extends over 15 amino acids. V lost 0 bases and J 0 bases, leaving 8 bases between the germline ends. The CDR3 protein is CASSLAAGSTDTQYF. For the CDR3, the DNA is TGCGCCAGCAGCTTGGCGGCGGGTAGCACAGATACGCAGTATTTT. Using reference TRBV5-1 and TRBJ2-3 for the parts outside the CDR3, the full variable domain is KAGVTQTPRYLIKTRGQQVTLSCSPISGHRSVSWYQQTPGQGLQFLFEYFSETQRNKGNFPGRFSGRQFSNSRSEMNVSTLELGDSALYLCASSLAAGSTDTQYFGPGTRLTVL.

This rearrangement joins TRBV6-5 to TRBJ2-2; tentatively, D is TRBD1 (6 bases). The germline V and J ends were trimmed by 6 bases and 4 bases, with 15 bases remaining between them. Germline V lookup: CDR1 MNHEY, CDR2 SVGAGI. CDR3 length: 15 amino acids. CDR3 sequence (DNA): TGTGCCAGCAGCCAACAGGGTGTAATCACCGGGGAGCTGTTTTTT. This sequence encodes CASSQQGVITGELFF.

The CDR3 DNA reads TGTGCCAGCAGCGGAGCAGGGGGCGTTAGCACTGAAGCTTTCTTT. It yields the protein CASSGAGGVSTEAFF. V is TRBV5-4 and J is TRBJ1-1, with 8 bases lining up with TRBD1. Germline loops: CDR1 SGHNT, CDR2 YYREEE (reference sequence). The CDR3 spans 15 residues. Trimming cost V 4 bases and J 4 bases; bases outside gene matches: 9.

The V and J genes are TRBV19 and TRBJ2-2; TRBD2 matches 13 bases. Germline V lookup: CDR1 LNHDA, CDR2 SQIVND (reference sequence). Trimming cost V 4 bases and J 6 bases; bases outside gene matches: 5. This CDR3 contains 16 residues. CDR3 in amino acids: CASSSGLAGVAGELFF. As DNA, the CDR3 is TGTGCCAGTAGTAGCGGACTAGCGGGAGTGGCCGGGGAGCTGTTTTTT. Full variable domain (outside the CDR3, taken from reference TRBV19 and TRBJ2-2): DGGITQSPKYLFRKEGQNVTLSCEQNLNHDAMYWYRQDPGQGLRLIYYSQIVNDFQKGDIAEGYSVSREKKESFPLTVTSAQKNPTAFYLCASSSGLAGVAGELFFGEGSRLTVL.

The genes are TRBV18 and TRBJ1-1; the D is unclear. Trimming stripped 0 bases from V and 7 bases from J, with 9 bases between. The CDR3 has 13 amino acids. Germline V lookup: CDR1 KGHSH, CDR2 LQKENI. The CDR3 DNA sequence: TGTGCCAGCTCACCACCCTTGCCAGTTGAAGCTTTCTTT. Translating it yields CASSPPLPVEAFF.

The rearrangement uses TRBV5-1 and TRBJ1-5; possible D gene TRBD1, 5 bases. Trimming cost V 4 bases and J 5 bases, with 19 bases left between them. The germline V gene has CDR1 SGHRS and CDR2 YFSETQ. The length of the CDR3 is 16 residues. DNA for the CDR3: TGCGCCAGCAGCGGCAGGGATAAGCGACCCCATCAGCCCCAGCATTTT. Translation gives CASSGRDKRPHQPQHF.

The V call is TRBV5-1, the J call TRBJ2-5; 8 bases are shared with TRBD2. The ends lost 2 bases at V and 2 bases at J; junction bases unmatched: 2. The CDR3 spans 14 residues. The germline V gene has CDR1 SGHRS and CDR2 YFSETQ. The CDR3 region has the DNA TGCGCCAGCAGCTTTGGCGGGGGGCAAGAGACCCAGTACTTC. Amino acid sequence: CASSFGGGQETQYF.

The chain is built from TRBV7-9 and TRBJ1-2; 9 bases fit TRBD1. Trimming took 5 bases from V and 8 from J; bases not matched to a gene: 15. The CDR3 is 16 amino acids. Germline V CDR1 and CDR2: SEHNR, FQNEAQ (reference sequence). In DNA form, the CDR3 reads TGTGCCAGCAGCCTCGTGAGGCGGGACAGGGAGTGGGGCTACACCTTC. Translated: CASSLVRRDREWGYTF.

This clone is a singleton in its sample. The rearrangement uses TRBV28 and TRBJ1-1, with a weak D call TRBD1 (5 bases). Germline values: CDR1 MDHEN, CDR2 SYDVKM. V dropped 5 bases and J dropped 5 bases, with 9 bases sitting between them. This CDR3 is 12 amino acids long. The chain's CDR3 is CASSGGVTEAFF. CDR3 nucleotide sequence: TGTGCCAGCAGTGGGGGGGTGACTGAAGCTTTCTTT. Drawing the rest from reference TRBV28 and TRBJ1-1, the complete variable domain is DVKVTQSSRYLVKRTGEKVFLECVQDMDHENMFWYRQDPGLGLRLIYFSYDVKMKEKGDIPEGYSVSREKKERFSLILESASTNQTSMYLCASSGGVTEAFFGQGTRLTVV.

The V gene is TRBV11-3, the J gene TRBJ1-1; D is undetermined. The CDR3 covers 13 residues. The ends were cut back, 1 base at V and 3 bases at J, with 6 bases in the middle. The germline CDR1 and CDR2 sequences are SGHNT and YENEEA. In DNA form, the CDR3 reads TGTGCCAGCAGCTTAGTCGGTTACACTGAAGCTTTCTTT. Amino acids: CASSLVGYTEAFF.

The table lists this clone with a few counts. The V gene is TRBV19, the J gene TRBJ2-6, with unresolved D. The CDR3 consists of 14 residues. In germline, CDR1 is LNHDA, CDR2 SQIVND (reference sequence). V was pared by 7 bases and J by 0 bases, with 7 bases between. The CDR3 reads CASKPSSGANVLTF. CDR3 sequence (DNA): TGTGCCAGTAAACCGAGCTCTGGGGCCAACGTCCTGACTTTC.

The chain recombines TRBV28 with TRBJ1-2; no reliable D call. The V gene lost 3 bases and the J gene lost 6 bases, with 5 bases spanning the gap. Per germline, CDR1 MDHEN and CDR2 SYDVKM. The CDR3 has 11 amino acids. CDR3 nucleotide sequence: TGTGCCAGCAGTTTGTATGATGGCTACACCTTC. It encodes CASSLYDGYTF.

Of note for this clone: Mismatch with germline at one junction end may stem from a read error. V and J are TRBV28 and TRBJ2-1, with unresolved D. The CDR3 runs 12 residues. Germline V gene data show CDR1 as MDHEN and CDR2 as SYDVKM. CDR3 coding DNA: TGTGCCAGCAGTTTATCCCACATCGCATATCTCTTC. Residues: CASSLSHIAYLF.